This T cell receptor (beta chain) was sequenced during a study of T cell changes during pregnancy in multiple sclerosis. This clone appeared a single time. In germline, CDR1 is SGHAT, CDR2 FQNNGV. This CDR3 has 14 residues. Germline trimming cut 1 base from V and 9 bases from J; bases unmatched to any gene: 8. Clones were sequenced by immunoSEQ multiplex PCR, and TCRdb holds only the in-frame ones, with some missing. This sample has about 69,000 clones, with roughly 91% found just once. The source was peripheral blood, collected in the third trimester of pregnancy. This receptor was obtained from a female donor with multiple sclerosis, enrolled in a pregnancy study. V is TRBV11-2 and J is TRBJ2-7, with 8 positions matching TRBD1. The DNA for the CDR3 is TGTGCCAGCAGCTTAGGCGGACAGGGTAACTGGCAGTACTTC. As protein: CASSLGGQGNWQYF.